Sequencing of this TCR beta chain was carried out in a study of CD8+ T cells in alopecia areata. The sequencing template was cDNA reverse transcribed from extracted RNA. Clones were read by immunoSEQ multiplex PCR, and TCRdb kept only the in-frame ones, dropping some. The sample lists around 140,000 clones, about 85% occurring once. Per germline, CDR1 LNHDA and CDR2 SQIVND (reference sequence). Trimming stripped 5 bases from V and 2 bases from J, with 16 bases between. The CDR3 is 15 residues long. With respect to this clone: Its antigen remains unidentified.

Study results and caveats: One nonresponder leaves baseline CD8+ expansion's link to response uncertain. Scalp clonality, together with expanded CD8+ clones among the top 100, fell significantly with tofacitinib.

Treatment: oral pan-JAK inhibitor, 5-10 mg twice daily. The rearrangement links TRBV19 to TRBJ2-7; D remains unclear. This TCR derives from a human donor with alopecia areata. Sequencing was performed on CD8+ T cells sorted from blood, taken at week 4, from a patient treated with tofacitinib. CDR3 DNA sequence: TGTGCCAGTAGTGAGGCGCCCACCGGTACCTACGAGCAGTACTTC. This encodes CASSEAPTGTYEQYF.